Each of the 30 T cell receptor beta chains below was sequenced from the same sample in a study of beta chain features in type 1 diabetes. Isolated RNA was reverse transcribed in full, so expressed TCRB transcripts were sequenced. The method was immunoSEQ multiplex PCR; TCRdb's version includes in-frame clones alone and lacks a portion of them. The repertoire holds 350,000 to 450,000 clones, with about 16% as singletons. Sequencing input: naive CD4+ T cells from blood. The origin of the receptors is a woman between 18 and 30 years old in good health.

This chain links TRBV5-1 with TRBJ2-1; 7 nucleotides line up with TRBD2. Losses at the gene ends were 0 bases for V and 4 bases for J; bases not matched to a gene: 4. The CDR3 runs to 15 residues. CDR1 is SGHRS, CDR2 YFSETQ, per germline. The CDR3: CASSLALAAYNEQFF. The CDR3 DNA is TGCGCCAGCAGCTTGGCGCTAGCGGCTTACAATGAGCAGTTCTTC.

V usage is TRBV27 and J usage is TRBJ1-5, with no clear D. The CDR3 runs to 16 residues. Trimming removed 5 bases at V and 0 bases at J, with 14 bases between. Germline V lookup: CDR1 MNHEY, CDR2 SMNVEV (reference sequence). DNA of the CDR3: TGTGCCAGCAGTCTACGGAAAGGACTTAGCAATCAGCCCCAGCATTTT. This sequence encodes CASSLRKGLSNQPQHF.

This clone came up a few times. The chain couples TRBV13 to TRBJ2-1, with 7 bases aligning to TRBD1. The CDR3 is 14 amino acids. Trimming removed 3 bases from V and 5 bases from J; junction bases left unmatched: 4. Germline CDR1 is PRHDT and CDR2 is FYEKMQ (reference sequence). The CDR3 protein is CASSFRDRDNEQFF. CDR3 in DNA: TGTGCCAGCAGCTTTCGGGACAGAGACAATGAGCAGTTCTTC.

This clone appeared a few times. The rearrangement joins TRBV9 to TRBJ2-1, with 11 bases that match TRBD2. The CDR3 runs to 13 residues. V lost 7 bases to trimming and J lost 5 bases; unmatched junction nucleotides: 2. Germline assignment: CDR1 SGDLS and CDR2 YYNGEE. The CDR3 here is CASGTSGDNEQFF. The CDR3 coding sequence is TGTGCCAGCGGGACTAGCGGCGACAATGAGCAGTTCTTC.

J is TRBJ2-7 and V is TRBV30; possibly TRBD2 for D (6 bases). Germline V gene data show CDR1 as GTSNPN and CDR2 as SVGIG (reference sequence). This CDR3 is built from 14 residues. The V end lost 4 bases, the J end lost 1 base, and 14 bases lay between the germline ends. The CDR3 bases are TGTGCCTGGACCATATACCGGGGGTCCTACGAGCAGTACTTC. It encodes CAWTIYRGSYEQYF. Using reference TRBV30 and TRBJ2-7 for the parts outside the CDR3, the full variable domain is SQTIHQWPATLVQPVGSPLSLECTVEGTSNPNLYWYRQAAGRGLQLLFYSVGIGQISSEVPQNLSASRPQDRQFILSSKKLLLSDSGFYLCAWTIYRGSYEQYFGPGTRLTVT.

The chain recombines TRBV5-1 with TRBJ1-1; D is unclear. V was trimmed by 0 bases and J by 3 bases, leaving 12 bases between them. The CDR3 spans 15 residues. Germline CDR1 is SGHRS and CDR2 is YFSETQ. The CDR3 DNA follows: TGCGCCAGCAGCTTGGGTGAGTGGAGGGACACTGAAGCTTTCTTT. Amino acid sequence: CASSLGEWRDTEAFF.

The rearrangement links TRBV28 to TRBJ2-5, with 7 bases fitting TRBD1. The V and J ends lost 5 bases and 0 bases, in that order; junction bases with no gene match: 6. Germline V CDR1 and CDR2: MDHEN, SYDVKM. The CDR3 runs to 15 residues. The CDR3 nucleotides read TGTGCCAGCAGTAGGGGAGACAGGGACCAAGAGACCCAGTACTTC. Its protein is CASSRGDRDQETQYF. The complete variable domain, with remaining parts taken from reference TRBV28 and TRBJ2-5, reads DVKVTQSSRYLVKRTGEKVFLECVQDMDHENMFWYRQDPGLGLRLIYFSYDVKMKEKGDIPEGYSVSREKKERFSLILESASTNQTSMYLCASSRGDRDQETQYFGPGTRLLVL.

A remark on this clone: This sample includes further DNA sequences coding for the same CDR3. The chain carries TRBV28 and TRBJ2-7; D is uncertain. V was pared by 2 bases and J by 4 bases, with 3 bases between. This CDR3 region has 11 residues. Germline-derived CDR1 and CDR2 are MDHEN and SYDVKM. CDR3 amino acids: CASSLQYEQYF. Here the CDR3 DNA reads TGTGCCAGCAGTTTACAATACGAGCAGTACTTC.

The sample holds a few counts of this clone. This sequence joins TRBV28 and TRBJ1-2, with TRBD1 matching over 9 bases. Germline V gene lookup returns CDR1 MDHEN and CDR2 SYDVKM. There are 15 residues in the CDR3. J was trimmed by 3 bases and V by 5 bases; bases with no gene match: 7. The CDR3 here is CASSPIQGADYGYTF. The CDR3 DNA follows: TGTGCCAGCAGTCCGATACAGGGGGCGGACTATGGCTACACCTTC.

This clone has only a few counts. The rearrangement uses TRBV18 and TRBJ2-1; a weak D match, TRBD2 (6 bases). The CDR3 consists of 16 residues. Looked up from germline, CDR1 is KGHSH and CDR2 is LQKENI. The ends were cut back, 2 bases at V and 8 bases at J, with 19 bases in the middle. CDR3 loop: CASSPLQVRERYEQFF. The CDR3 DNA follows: TGTGCCAGCTCACCATTGCAAGTCCGGGAGCGGTATGAGCAGTTCTTC.

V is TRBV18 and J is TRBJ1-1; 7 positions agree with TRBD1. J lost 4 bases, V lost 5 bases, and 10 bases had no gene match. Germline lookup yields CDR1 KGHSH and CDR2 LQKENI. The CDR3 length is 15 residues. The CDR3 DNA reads TGTGCCAGCTCATTGGGTGAGGGGGCAGTCACTGAAGCTTTCTTT. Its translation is CASSLGEGAVTEAFF.

The CDR3 sequence: CASSILSAGGDYEQYF. The CDR3 nucleotides are TGTGCCAGCAGCATCCTCTCGGCGGGAGGGGATTACGAGCAGTACTTC. The chain couples TRBV7-6 to TRBJ2-7; 9 positions agree with TRBD2. Germline CDR1 reads SGHVS; CDR2 reads FNYEAQ. J lost 4 bases, V lost 5 bases, and 12 bases had no gene match. The CDR3 has 16 residues.

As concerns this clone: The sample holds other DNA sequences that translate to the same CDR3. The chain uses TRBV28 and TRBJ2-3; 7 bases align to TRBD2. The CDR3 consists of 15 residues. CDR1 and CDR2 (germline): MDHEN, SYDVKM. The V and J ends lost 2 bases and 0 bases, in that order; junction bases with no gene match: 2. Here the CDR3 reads CASSLPGGSTDTQYF. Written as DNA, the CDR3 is TGTGCCAGCAGTTTACCGGGAGGTAGCACAGATACGCAGTATTTT. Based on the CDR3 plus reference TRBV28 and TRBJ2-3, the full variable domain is DVKVTQSSRYLVKRTGEKVFLECVQDMDHENMFWYRQDPGLGLRLIYFSYDVKMKEKGDIPEGYSVSREKKERFSLILESASTNQTSMYLCASSLPGGSTDTQYFGPGTRLTVL.

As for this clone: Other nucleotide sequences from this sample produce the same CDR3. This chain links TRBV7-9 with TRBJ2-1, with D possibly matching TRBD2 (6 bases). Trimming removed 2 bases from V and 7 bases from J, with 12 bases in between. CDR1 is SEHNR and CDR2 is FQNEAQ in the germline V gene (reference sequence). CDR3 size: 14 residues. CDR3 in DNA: TGTGCCAGCAGCTTAACGGGAGTGGGGAATGAGCAGTTCTTC. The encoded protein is CASSLTGVGNEQFF.

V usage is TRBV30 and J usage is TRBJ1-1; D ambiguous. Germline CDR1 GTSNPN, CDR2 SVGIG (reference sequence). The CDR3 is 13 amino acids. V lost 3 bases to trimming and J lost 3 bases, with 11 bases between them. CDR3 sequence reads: CAWSLSGDTEAFF. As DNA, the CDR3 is TGTGCCTGGAGCCTTTCCGGGGACACTGAAGCTTTCTTT.

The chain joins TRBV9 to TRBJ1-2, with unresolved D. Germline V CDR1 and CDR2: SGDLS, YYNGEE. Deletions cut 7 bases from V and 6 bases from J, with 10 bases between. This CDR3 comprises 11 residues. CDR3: CASRGEDGYTF. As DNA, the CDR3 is TGTGCCAGCCGGGGAGAGGATGGCTACACCTTC. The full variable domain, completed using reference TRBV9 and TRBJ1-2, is DSGVTQTPKHLITATGQRVTLRCSPRSGDLSVYWYQQSLDQGLQFLIQYYNGEERAKGNILERFSAQQFPDLHSELNLSSLELGDSALYFCASRGEDGYTFGSGTRLTVV.

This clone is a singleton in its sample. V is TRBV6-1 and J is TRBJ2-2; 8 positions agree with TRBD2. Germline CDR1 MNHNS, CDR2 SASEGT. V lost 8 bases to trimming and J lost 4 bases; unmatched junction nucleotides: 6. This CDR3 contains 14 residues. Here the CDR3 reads CASQSGSFTGELFF. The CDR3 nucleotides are TGTGCCAGCCAGAGCGGGAGTTTCACCGGGGAGCTGTTTTTT.

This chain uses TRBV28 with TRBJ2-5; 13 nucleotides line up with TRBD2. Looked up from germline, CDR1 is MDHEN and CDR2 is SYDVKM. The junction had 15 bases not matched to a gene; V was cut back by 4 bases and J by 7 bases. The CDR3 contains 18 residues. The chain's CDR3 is CASSSTSGRRQPTRTQYF. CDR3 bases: TGTGCCAGCAGTTCGACTAGCGGGAGGCGACAACCGACGCGGACCCAGTACTTC.

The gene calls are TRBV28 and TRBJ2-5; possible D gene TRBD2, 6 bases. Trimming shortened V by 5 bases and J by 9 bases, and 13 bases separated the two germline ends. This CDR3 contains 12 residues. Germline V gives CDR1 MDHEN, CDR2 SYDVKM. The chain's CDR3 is CASSLLAGAQYF. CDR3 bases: TGTGCCAGCAGTCTACTAGCTGGTGCCCAGTACTTC. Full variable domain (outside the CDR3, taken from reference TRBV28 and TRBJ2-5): DVKVTQSSRYLVKRTGEKVFLECVQDMDHENMFWYRQDPGLGLRLIYFSYDVKMKEKGDIPEGYSVSREKKERFSLILESASTNQTSMYLCASSLLAGAQYFGPGTRLLVL.

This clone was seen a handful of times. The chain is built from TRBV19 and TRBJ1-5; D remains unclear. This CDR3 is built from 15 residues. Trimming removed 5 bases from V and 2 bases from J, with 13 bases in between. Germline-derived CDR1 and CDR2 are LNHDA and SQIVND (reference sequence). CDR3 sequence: CASSLPGGRNQPQHF. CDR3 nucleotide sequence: TGTGCCAGTAGTCTGCCGGGAGGGCGCAATCAGCCCCAGCATTTT.

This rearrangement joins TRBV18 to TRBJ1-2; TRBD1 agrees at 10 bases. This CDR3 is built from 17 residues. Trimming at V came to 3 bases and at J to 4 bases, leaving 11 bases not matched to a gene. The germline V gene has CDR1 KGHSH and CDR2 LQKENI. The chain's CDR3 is CASSPGTGAPNAYGYTF. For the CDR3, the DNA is TGTGCCAGCTCACCGGGGACAGGGGCCCCAAACGCCTATGGCTACACCTTC.

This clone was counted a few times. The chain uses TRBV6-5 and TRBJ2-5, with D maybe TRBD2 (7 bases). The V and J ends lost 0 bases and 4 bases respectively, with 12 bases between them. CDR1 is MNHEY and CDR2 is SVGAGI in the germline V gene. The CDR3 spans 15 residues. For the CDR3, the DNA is TGTGCCAGCAGTTACTCCGGGGGGCGGACAGAGACCCAGTACTTC. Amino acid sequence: CASSYSGGRTETQYF.

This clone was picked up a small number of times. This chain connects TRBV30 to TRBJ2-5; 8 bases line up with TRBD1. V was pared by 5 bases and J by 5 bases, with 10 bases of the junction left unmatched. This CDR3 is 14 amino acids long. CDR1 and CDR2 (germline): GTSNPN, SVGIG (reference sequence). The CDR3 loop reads CAWESSGGLETQYF. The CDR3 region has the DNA TGTGCCTGGGAAAGTTCAGGGGGCTTGGAGACCCAGTACTTC. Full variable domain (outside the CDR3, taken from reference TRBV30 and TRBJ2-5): SQTIHQWPATLVQPVGSPLSLECTVEGTSNPNLYWYRQAAGRGLQLLFYSVGIGQISSEVPQNLSASRPQDRQFILSSKKLLLSDSGFYLCAWESSGGLETQYFGPGTRLLVL.

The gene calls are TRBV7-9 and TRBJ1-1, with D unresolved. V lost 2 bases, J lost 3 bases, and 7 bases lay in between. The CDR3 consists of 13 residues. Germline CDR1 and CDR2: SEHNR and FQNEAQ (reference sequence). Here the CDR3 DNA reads TGTGCCAGCAGCTTATATGGAGACACTGAAGCTTTCTTT. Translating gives CASSLYGDTEAFF.

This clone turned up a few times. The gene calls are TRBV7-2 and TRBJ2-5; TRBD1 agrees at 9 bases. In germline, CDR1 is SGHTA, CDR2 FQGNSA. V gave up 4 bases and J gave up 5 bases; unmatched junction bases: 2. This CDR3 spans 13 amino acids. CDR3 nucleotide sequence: TGTGCCAGCAGCTCTGGACAGGGGGAGACCCAGTACTTC. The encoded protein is CASSSGQGETQYF. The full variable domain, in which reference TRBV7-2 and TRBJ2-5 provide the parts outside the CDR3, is GAGVSQSPSNKVTEKGKDVELRCDPISGHTALYWYRQSLGQGLEFLIYFQGNSAPDKSGLPSDRFSAERTGGSVSTLTIQRTQQEDSAVYLCASSSGQGETQYFGPGTRLLVL.

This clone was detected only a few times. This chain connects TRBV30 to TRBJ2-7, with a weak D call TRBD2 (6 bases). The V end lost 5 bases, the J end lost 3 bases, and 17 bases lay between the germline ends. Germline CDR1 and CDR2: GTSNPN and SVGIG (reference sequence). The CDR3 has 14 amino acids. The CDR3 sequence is CAWDSGTLLYEQYF. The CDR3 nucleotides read TGTGCCTGGGATTCCGGGACTCTACTCTACGAGCAGTACTTC.

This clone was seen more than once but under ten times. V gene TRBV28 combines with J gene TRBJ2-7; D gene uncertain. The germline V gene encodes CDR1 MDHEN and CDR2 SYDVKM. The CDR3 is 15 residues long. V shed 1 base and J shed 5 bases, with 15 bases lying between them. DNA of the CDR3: TGTGCCAGCAGTTTATCAGGCAGACCGCCCCACGAGCAGTACTTC. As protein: CASSLSGRPPHEQYF.

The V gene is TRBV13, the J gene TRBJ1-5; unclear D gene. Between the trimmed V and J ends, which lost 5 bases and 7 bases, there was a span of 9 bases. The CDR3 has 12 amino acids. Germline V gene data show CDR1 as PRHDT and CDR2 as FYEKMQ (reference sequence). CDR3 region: CASSVKAQPQHF. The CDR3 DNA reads TGTGCCAGCAGCGTAAAAGCCCAGCCCCAGCATTTT.

DNA of the CDR3: TGTGCCAGCAGTGACGCGTCGGTGGGACTAGCACTCCTCGAGCAGTACTTC. Translation gives CASSDASVGLALLEQYF. The chain is built from TRBV2 and TRBJ2-7, with 9 bases lining up with TRBD2. Trimming took 3 bases from V and 6 from J; bases not matched to a gene: 15. Germline V gene data show CDR1 as SNHLY and CDR2 as FYNNEI. This CDR3 region has 17 residues. Full variable domain (remainder filled in from reference TRBV2 and TRBJ2-7): EPEVTQTPSHQVTQMGQEVILRCVPISNHLYFYWYRQILGQKVEFLVSFYNNEISEKSEIFDDQFSVERPDGSNFTLKIRSTKLEDSAMYFCASSDASVGLALLEQYFGPGTRLTVT.

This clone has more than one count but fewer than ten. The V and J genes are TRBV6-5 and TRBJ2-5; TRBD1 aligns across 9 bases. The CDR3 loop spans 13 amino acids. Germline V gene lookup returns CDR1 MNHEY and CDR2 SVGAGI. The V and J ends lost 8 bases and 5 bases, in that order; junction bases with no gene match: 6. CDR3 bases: TGTGCCAGCGGTACAGGGGGCTCGGAGACCCAGTACTTC. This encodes CASGTGGSETQYF.